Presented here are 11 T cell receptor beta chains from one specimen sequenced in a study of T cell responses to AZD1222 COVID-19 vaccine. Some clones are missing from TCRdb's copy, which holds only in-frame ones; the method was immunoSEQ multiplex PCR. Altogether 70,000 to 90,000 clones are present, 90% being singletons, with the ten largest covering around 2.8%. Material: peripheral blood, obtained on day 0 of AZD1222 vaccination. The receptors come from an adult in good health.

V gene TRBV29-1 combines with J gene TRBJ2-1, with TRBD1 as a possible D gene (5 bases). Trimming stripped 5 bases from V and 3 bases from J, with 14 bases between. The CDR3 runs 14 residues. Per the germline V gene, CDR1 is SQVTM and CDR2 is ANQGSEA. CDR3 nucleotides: TGCAGCGTTCCCCATGGGGCAGACTACAATGAGCAGTTCTTC. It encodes CSVPHGADYNEQFF.

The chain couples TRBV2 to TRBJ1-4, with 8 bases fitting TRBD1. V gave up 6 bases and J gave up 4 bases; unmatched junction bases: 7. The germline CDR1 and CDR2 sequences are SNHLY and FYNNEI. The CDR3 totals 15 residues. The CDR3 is CASRRQGANNEKLFF. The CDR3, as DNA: TGTGCCAGCAGGAGGCAGGGGGCAAATAATGAAAAACTGTTTTTT. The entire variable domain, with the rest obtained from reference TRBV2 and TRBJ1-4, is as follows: EPEVTQTPSHQVTQMGQEVILRCVPISNHLYFYWYRQILGQKVEFLVSFYNNEISEKSEIFDDQFSVERPDGSNFTLKIRSTKLEDSAMYFCASRRQGANNEKLFFGSGTQLSVL.

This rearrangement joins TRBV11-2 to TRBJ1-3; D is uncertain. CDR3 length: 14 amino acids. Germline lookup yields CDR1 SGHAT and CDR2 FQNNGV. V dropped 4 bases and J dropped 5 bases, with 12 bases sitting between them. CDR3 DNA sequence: TGTGCCAGCAGCTCTCTTTTTGGGAGAAACACCATATATTTT. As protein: CASSSLFGRNTIYF.

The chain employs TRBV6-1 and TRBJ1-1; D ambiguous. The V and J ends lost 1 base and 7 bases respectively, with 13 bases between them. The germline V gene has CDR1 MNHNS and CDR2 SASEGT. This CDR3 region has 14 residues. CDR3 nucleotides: TGTGCCAGCAGTGAAGGGCTGAGTTTGGGTGAAGCTTTCTTT. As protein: CASSEGLSLGEAFF.

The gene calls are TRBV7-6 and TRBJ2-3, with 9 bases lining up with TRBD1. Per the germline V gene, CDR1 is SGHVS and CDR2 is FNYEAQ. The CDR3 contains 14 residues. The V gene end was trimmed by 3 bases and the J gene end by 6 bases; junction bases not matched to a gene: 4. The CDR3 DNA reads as TGTGCCAGCAGCTTCGGACAGGGGAAGGATACGCAGTATTTT. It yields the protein CASSFGQGKDTQYF.

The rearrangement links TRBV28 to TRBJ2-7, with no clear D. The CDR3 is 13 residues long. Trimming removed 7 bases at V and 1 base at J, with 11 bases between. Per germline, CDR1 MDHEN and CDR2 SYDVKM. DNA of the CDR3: TGTGCCAGCAAACCCTTCCTATCCTACGAGCAGTACTTC. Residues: CASKPFLSYEQYF.

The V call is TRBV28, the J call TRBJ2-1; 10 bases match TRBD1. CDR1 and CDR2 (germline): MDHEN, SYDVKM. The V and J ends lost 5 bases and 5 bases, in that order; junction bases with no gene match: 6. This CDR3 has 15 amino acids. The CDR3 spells CASSGPGQGHNEQFF. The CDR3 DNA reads TGTGCCAGCAGTGGGCCGGGACAGGGGCACAATGAGCAGTTCTTC.

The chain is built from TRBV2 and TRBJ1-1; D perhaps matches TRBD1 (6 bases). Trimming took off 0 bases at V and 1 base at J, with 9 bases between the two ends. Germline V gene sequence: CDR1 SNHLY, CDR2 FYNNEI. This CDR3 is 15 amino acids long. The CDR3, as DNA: TGTGCCAGCAGTGAAGCGCGGGGGCCGAACACTGAAGCTTTCTTT. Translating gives CASSEARGPNTEAFF.

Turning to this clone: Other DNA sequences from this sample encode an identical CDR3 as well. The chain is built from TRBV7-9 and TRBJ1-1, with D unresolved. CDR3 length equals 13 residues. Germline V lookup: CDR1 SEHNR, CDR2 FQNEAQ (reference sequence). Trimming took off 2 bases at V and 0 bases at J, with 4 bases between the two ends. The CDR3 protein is CASSLTLNTEAFF. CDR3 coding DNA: TGTGCCAGCAGCTTAACGTTGAACACTGAAGCTTTCTTT.

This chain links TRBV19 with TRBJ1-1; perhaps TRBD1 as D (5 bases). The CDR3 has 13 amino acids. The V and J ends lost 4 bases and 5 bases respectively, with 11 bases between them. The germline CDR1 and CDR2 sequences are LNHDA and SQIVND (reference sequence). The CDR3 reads CASSRIKGTEAFF. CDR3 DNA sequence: TGTGCCAGTAGTAGAATCAAGGGGACTGAAGCTTTCTTT.

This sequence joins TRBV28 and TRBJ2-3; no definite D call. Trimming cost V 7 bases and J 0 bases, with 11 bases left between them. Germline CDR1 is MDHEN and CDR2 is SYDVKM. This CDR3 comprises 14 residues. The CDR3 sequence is CASNVLGSTDTQYF. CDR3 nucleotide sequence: TGTGCCAGCAACGTCTTAGGGAGCACAGATACGCAGTATTTT.